These T cell receptor beta chains were read from a single sample in a study of cytomegalovirus exposure and HLA in healthy donors. Measured with immunoSEQ multiplex PCR; TCRdb has only the in-frame clones, and not every one. The sample consists of 100,000 to 150,000 clones, 65% to 90% of them appearing once. The material sequenced was PBMCs. The origin of the receptors is a girl aged 2-15 years in good health and CMV-seronegative. Both conserved end residues are part of each CDR3. Fields, in order: D gene, clone size, V gene, J gene, CDR3 protein, CDR3 DNA. A D gene is named only where the DNA matches it firmly. The listing skips clone size in some rows; elsewhere it reads once, few, many or a size class.

NA,NA,TRBV4-1,TRBJ1-1,CASSQEPGRGEAFF,TGCGCCAGCAGCCAAGAACCAGGGCGGGGGGAAGCTTTCTTT
TRBD1,NA,TRBV6-1,TRBJ2-5,CASSRQGAFAETQYF,TGTGCCAGCAGCAGACAGGGGGCCTTTGCGGAGACCCAGTACTTC
NA,few,TRBV5-5,TRBJ1-2,CASSLARSEYGYTF,TGTGCCAGCAGCTTGGCCAGGTCAGAATATGGCTACACCTTC
TRBD1,NA,TRBV30,TRBJ1-4,CAWSRTGGSTNEKLFF,TGTGCCTGGAGCCGAACAGGGGGCTCAACTAATGAAAAACTGTTTTTT
TRBD1,NA,TRBV4-3,TRBJ2-2,CASSQGTGRTGELFF,TGCGCCAGCAGCCAAGGGACAGGGAGGACCGGGGAGCTGTTTTTT
TRBD1,NA,TRBV15,TRBJ1-2,CATSRGQGAFYGYTF,TGTGCCACCAGCAGGGGACAGGGGGCTTTCTATGGCTACACCTTC
TRBD2,NA,TRBV7-3,TRBJ2-3,CASSLFGSGGASDTQYF,TGTGCCAGCAGCTTATTTGGTAGCGGGGGGGCCTCTGATACGCAGTATTTT
TRBD1,NA,TRBV5-6,TRBJ1-1,CASSLGLQGRYTEAFF,TGTGCCAGCAGCTTGGGACTACAGGGGAGGTACACTGAAGCTTTCTTT
NA,NA,TRBV11-2,TRBJ2-6,CASSLRGGAGANVLTF,TGTGCCAGCAGCCTCCGAGGGGGGGCTGGGGCCAACGTCCTGACTTTC
TRBD1,few,TRBV19,TRBJ2-5,CASSTGTGGMETQYF,TGTGCCAGTAGTACCGGGACAGGGGGCATGGAGACCCAGTACTTC
NA,NA,TRBV4-1,TRBJ1-2,CASSQDQGYYGYTF,TGCGCCAGCAGCCAAGATCAGGGGTACTATGGCTACACCTTC